The source of this TCR beta chain is a study of OX40 agonist ivuxolimab in advanced cancers. The study, taken as a whole, reports: Circulating CD4+ and CD8+ T cells showed clonal expansion by week 6 at 0.1 to 3.0 mg/kg.

The length of the CDR3 is 14 residues. Germline V CDR1 and CDR2: SGHTA, FQGNSA. V lost 4 bases, J lost 4 bases, and 3 bases stayed unmatched. Samples were taken at baseline and on day 1 of cycles 4 and 7. A few counts support this clone. The antigen is not known. Measured with immunoSEQ multiplex PCR; TCRdb has only the in-frame clones, and not every one. The sample contains fewer than 85,000 clones, roughly 85% of which appear only once. This sample comprised CD4+ or CD8+ T cells sorted from blood, obtained in a trial of the OX40 agonist ivuxolimab. This chain connects TRBV7-2 to TRBJ2-7; 11 bases line up with TRBD1. This clonotype originated in an adult with an advanced solid tumor such as melanoma, head and neck, liver or kidney cancer. The CDR3 protein is CASSSDRGRYEQYF. Written as DNA, the CDR3 is TGTGCCAGCAGCTCGGACAGGGGGCGTTACGAGCAGTACTTC.